This T cell receptor beta chain emerged from a study of blood T cells in healthy people across ages. Through a sample-barcoded 5' primer and a J-beta primer mix, a second PCR was run for 7 to 11 cycles. TCRdb used MiXCR to reprocess the 5' RACE reads, holding one entry per CDR3 protein. The repertoire holds some 1.5 million distinct CDR3 sequences, with about 45% as singletons. This clonotype showed up just a few times. The length of the CDR3 is 13 residues. The TCR comes from a woman aged 18 to 35 in good health. The sample consisted of blood. The gene calls are TRBV21-1 and TRBJ2-6. TRBV21-1 is an annotated pseudogene. The CDR3 here is CASSKSGANVLTF. As DNA, the CDR3 is TGTGCCAGCAGCAAATCCGGGGCCAACGTCCTGACTTTC.